These T cell receptor beta chains were read from a single sample in a study of shared clonotypes between healthy human individuals. Assay used: immunoSEQ multiplex PCR; TCRdb lists only in-frame clones, some missing. The sample includes 740,000 or so clones, 55% to 85% of them seen just once. Sequenced input: memory CD4+ T cells sorted from blood. These receptors all stem from a woman in her twenties or thirties in good health. The CDR3 runs from the conserved cysteine through the conserved F or W. The order of the fields is J gene, V gene, D gene, clone size, CDR3 DNA, CDR3 protein. A D gene is named only where the DNA matches it firmly. Expanded clones get a size class; other rows say once, few or many, or leave the size out.

TRBJ1-2,TRBV6-4,NA,few,TGTGCCAGCAGTGACTTTTTTATGGCTCAACACGGCTACACCTTC,CASSDFFMAQHGYTF
TRBJ2-6,TRBV7-8,NA,few,TGTGCCAGCACCGCGCTCTCTGGGGCCAACGTCCTGACTTTC,CASTALSGANVLTF
TRBJ2-2,TRBV6-6,NA,NA,TGTGCCAGCAGTAACGGGGGGCATTGGGACACCGGGGAGCTGTTTTTT,CASSNGGHWDTGELFF
TRBJ1-1,TRBV5-1,TRBD1,NA,TGCGCCAGCAGCTTGGAGGACAGGGGAGTCGCTGAAGCTTTCTTT,CASSLEDRGVAEAFF
TRBJ1-1,TRBV2,NA,NA,TGTGCCAGCAGTGGGGCTCAGGGGATTAGGGCTTTCTTT,CASSGAQGIRAFF
TRBJ1-5,TRBV28,TRBD1,NA,TGTGCCAGCAGTTTTCGGACAGGGTCGGGCCAGCCCCAGCATTTT,CASSFRTGSGQPQHF
TRBJ1-4,TRBV16,TRBD1,NA,TGTGCCAGCAGCCAATCCGCCGGGACAGGGAATGAAAAACTGTTTTTT,CASSQSAGTGNEKLFF
TRBJ2-6,TRBV7-9,NA,NA,TGTGCCAGCAGCATGTCTGGGGCCAACGTCCTGACTTTC,CASSMSGANVLTF
TRBJ2-3,TRBV5-1,NA,NA,TGCGCCAGCAGCTTGGCGTTGGACCGCACAGATACGCAGTATTTT,CASSLALDRTDTQYF
TRBJ2-1,TRBV5-1,TRBD2,NA,TGCGCCAGCACGTGGGCTAGCGGTTACAATGAGCAGTTCTTC,CASTWASGYNEQFF
TRBJ1-5,TRBV5-5,NA,NA,TGTGCCAGCAGCTTCGAGGGGGGAAATCAGCCCCAGCATTTT,CASSFEGGNQPQHF
TRBJ1-1,TRBV6-6,TRBD1,NA,TGTGCCAGCATCCCAGGGGGGGCCACTGAAGCTTTCTTT,CASIPGGATEAFF
TRBJ1-5,TRBV6-6,TRBD1,NA,TGTGCCAGCATTGACAGGGGCTTGGATAGCAATCAGCCCCAGCATTTT,CASIDRGLDSNQPQHF
TRBJ2-1,TRBV5-6,TRBD2,NA,TGTGCCAGCAGCTGGGGGACTAGAAGAGAGCAGTTCTTC,CASSWGTRREQFF
TRBJ2-4,TRBV5-5,TRBD2,NA,TGTGCCAGCAGCTTGGAAGGGACTAGCGGGAGCTTGGCGAAAAACATTCAGTACTTC,CASSLEGTSGSLAKNIQYF
TRBJ1-2,TRBV28,TRBD1,NA,TGTGCCACTGACAGGGGATATGGCTACACCTTC,CATDRGYGYTF